Each of the 8 T cell receptor beta chains below was sequenced from the same sample in a study of response to subunit inactivated influenza vaccine. From the RT-PCR reads, TCRdb called clonotypes with MiXCR, one entry per CDR3 protein. Of approximately 170,000 distinct CDR3 sequences listed, about 15% are singletons. The source was CD8+ T cells sorted from PBMCs, collected roughly 5 days after vaccination. The receptor source for this set is a man aged 45-65 years who received an inactivated influenza vaccine.

The chain is built from TRBV27 and TRBJ2-2; 14 nucleotides agree with TRBD2. V was clipped by 5 bases and J by 5 bases; unmatched bases: 16. Germline values: CDR1 MNHEY, CDR2 SMNVEV (reference sequence). The CDR3 spans 20 residues. In DNA, the CDR3 is TGTGCCAGCAGTCCCTTGCGGACAGGGGGACTAGCGGGAGTTACCGGGGAGCTGTTTTTT. This translates into CASSPLRTGGLAGVTGELFF.

This clonotype was observed a few times. The V call is TRBV12-3 or TRBV12-4, the J call TRBJ2-7; D is undetermined. This CDR3 contains 16 residues. V lost 5 bases to trimming and J lost 2 bases, with 19 bases between them. CDR3 coding DNA: TGTGCCAGCAGTATATTTCTAGGACCTAGTGCCTACGAGCAGTACTTC. Protein product: CASSIFLGPSAYEQYF.

The chain has TRBV27 and TRBJ2-5; D unclear. V was clipped by 4 bases and J by 3 bases, with 9 bases between them. The CDR3 extends over 13 amino acids. Germline V gives CDR1 MNHEY, CDR2 SMNVEV (reference sequence). CDR3 nucleotides: TGTGCCAGCAGTTCCCACGGAAAAGAGACCCAGTACTTC. Translating it yields CASSSHGKETQYF.

This clonotype was seen repeatedly, ten times or more. This chain joins TRBV27 and TRBJ2-1, with TRBD2 matching 9 bases. The ends lost 2 bases at V and 4 bases at J; junction bases unmatched: 6. Germline V CDR1 and CDR2: MNHEY, SMNVEV (reference sequence). The CDR3 length is 16 residues. The CDR3 spells CASSLMAGGPYNEQFF. The CDR3 coding sequence is TGTGCCAGCAGTTTAATGGCGGGGGGGCCATACAATGAGCAGTTCTTC.

The rearrangement joins TRBV7-9 to TRBJ2-2; D possibly corresponds to TRBD1 (5 bases). CDR1 is SEHNR, CDR2 FQNEAQ, per germline (reference sequence). CDR3 length: 15 residues. V lost 5 bases and J lost 0, with 10 bases in between. In DNA, the CDR3 is TGTGCCAGCAGCATGACAGTCGCGAACACCGGGGAGCTGTTTTTT. It specifies CASSMTVANTGELFF. Complete variable domain (other parts from reference TRBV7-9 and TRBJ2-2): DTGVSQNPRHKITKRGQNVTFRCDPISEHNRLYWYRQTLGQGPEFLTYFQNEAQLEKSRLLSDRFSAERPKGSFSTLEIQRTEQGDSAMYLCASSMTVANTGELFFGEGSRLTVL.

This clonotype was seen a handful of times. The CDR3 sequence is CASSIAPGSDEQFF. The CDR3 coding sequence is TGTGCCAGCAGCATCGCACCAGGTTCCGATGAGCAGTTCTTC. V and J are TRBV5-6 and TRBJ2-1; D remains ambiguous. V dropped 4 bases and J dropped 8 bases, with 16 bases sitting between them. Per germline, CDR1 SGHDT and CDR2 YYEEEE. The CDR3 consists of 14 residues.

In its sample, this clonotype was seen many times. V and J are TRBV20-1 and TRBJ2-5; maybe TRBD2 (5 bases). Trimming pared 6 bases from V and 5 bases from J, leaving 16 bases between. The CDR3 runs 13 residues. CDR1 is DFQATT and CDR2 is SNEGSKA in the germline V gene (reference sequence). The DNA of the CDR3 is TGCAGTGCCCTCCAGGACTGGGTGGAGACCCAGTACTTC. Translated, it gives CSALQDWVETQYF.

This clonotype was observed a handful of times. The rearrangement joins TRBV28 to TRBJ2-7; the match to TRBD1 covers 11 bases. Unmatched junction bases numbered 10, after V lost 7 bases and J lost 5 bases. There are 15 residues in the CDR3. The germline gives CDR1 MDHEN, CDR2 SYDVKM. CDR3 sequence reads: CASILTGQGENEQYF. The CDR3 DNA sequence: TGTGCCAGCATCCTCACGGGACAGGGGGAGAACGAGCAGTACTTC.